Shown below are 2 T cell receptor beta chains from a single sample sequenced in a study of T cell responses to AZD1222 COVID-19 vaccine. Only in-frame clones appear in the TCRdb table, and some are missing; sequencing was by immunoSEQ multiplex PCR. There are about 110,000 clones in the sample; approximately 86% occur only once, and roughly 5% lies in the top ten. The source material was peripheral blood, sampled on day 0 of AZD1222 vaccination. These receptors were taken from an adult in good health.

This sequence joins TRBV7-9 and TRBJ2-1; 10 bases are a match to TRBD2. The CDR3 covers 16 residues. Losses at the gene ends were 5 bases for V and 0 bases for J; bases not matched to a gene: 4. Germline V gene data show CDR1 as SEHNR and CDR2 as FQNEAQ (reference sequence). The CDR3 DNA sequence: TGTGCCAGCAGCCCAACTAGCGGGAACTCCTACAATGAGCAGTTCTTC. Translation gives CASSPTSGNSYNEQFF.

J is TRBJ1-2 and V is TRBV7-9, with D possibly being TRBD1 (5 bases). V lost 5 bases to trimming and J lost 5 bases, with 9 bases between them. The CDR3 sequence is 12 residues long. In germline, CDR1 is SEHNR, CDR2 FQNEAQ (reference sequence). The CDR3 bases are TGTGCCAGCAGCACGACAGTTTATGGCTACACCTTC. Protein product: CASSTTVYGYTF.